One T cell receptor (beta chain) is described in this entry. The data stem from a study of blood T cell repertoires in COVID-19. Only in-frame clones appear in the TCRdb table, and some are missing; sequencing was by immunoSEQ multiplex PCR. The data contain some 400,000 clones, just over 90% of them singletons. Germline assignment: CDR1 LNHDA and CDR2 SQIVND (reference sequence). This CDR3 region has 15 residues. Between the trimmed V and J ends, which lost 1 base and 7 bases, there was a span of 14 bases. This chain uses TRBV19 with TRBJ2-1; D perhaps matches TRBD2 (6 bases). This TCR was recovered from a woman aged 40 to 49 who had been exposed to COVID-19. Sample: PBMCs or T cells enriched from blood (not recorded which). The CDR3 DNA follows: TGTGCCAGTAGTATAGGGGGGGTCACTGGAAATGAGCAGTTCTTC. It translates to CASSIGGVTGNEQFF.